Shown below are 25 T cell receptor beta chains from a single sample sequenced in a study of OX40 agonist ivuxolimab in advanced cancers. TCRdb's copy holds only in-frame clones and misses some; the assay was immunoSEQ multiplex PCR. The table shows roughly 44,000 clones, with less than 90% occurring only once. The sequenced sample was CD4+ or CD8+ T cells sorted from blood, obtained in a trial of the OX40 agonist ivuxolimab. These TCRs come from an adult with an advanced solid tumor such as melanoma, head and neck, liver or kidney cancer.

The rearrangement joins TRBV7-8 to TRBJ1-1, with a tentative D call TRBD1 (6 bases). Germline loops: CDR1 SGHVS, CDR2 FQNEAQ. The CDR3 is 14 amino acids. Trimming took off 5 bases at V and 3 bases at J, with 13 bases between the two ends. CDR3 protein: CASSITGSDTEAFF. As DNA, the CDR3 is TGTGCCAGCAGCATAACAGGGAGTGACACTGAAGCTTTCTTT. Full variable domain (missing parts from reference TRBV7-8 and TRBJ1-1): GAGVSQSPRYKVAKRGQDVALRCDPISGHVSLFWYQQALGQGPEFLTYFQNEAQLDKSGLPSDRFFAERPEGSVSTLKIQRTQQEDSAVYLCASSITGSDTEAFFGQGTRLTVV.

The V gene is TRBV5-1, the J gene TRBJ1-1; no reliable D call. Germline V gene lookup returns CDR1 SGHRS and CDR2 YFSETQ. The CDR3 totals 17 residues. V lost 0 bases, J lost 0 bases, and 15 bases lay in between. The CDR3 protein is CASSLARESYMNTEAFF. The CDR3 bases are TGCGCCAGCAGCTTGGCCCGGGAGAGTTACATGAACACTGAAGCTTTCTTT.

The chain recombines TRBV19 with TRBJ2-1, with TRBD2 matching over 11 bases. V dropped 4 bases and J dropped 4; count of bases not matched to a gene: 3. Germline CDR1 is LNHDA and CDR2 is SQIVND (reference sequence). This CDR3 has 15 amino acids. The CDR3 loop reads CASSKTSGVYNEQFF. CDR3 in DNA: TGTGCCAGTAGTAAGACTAGCGGGGTTTACAATGAGCAGTTCTTC.

The chain is built from TRBV7-2 and TRBJ2-1; D gene ambiguous. Per germline, CDR1 SGHTA and CDR2 FQGNSA. V was clipped by 1 base and J by 5 bases, with 6 bases between them. The CDR3 contains 13 residues. This CDR3 reads CASSLGVNNEQFF. CDR3 nucleotides: TGTGCCAGCAGCTTAGGGGTCAACAATGAGCAGTTCTTC.

This clone was seen once. The chain has TRBV11-3 and TRBJ2-2, with D perhaps TRBD2 (6 bases). Germline V gene sequence: CDR1 SGHNT, CDR2 YENEEA. CDR3 size: 15 residues. The V gene lost 5 bases and the J gene lost 4 bases, with 14 bases spanning the gap. In DNA form, the CDR3 reads TGTGCCAGCAGCGGAGTTGCGGGAAGCACCGGGGAGCTGTTTTTT. Encoded protein: CASSGVAGSTGELFF. The complete variable domain, with remaining parts taken from reference TRBV11-3 and TRBJ2-2, reads EAGVVQSPRYKIIEKKQPVAFWCNPISGHNTLYWYLQNLGQGPELLIRYENEEAVDDSQLPKDRFSAERLKGVDSTLKIQPAELGDSAVYLCASSGVAGSTGELFFGEGSRLTVL.

The chain has TRBV28 and TRBJ2-5; TRBD2 aligns across 9 bases. V lost 4 bases, J lost 1 base, and 10 bases stayed unmatched. CDR1 and CDR2 from the germline V gene are MDHEN and SYDVKM. The CDR3 loop spans 17 amino acids. CDR3 region: CASSSSTSGSIQETQYF. The CDR3 nucleotides are TGTGCCAGCAGTTCATCGACTAGCGGAAGCATCCAAGAGACCCAGTACTTC.

The chain uses TRBV7-9 and TRBJ2-7; 7 bases are a match to TRBD2. Germline CDR1 and CDR2: SEHNR and FQNEAQ (reference sequence). The CDR3 runs to 15 residues. V gave up 5 bases and J gave up 4 bases; unmatched junction bases: 11. The CDR3: CASSEQLGGYYEQYF. The CDR3 nucleotides are TGTGCCAGCAGCGAGCAGTTGGGGGGGTATTACGAGCAGTACTTC.

The chain joins TRBV6-6 to TRBJ1-1, with D possibly being TRBD1 (6 bases). V was cut by 2 bases and J by 3 bases, with 10 bases left in between. Germline assignment: CDR1 MNHNY and CDR2 SVGAGI (reference sequence). The CDR3 extends over 14 amino acids. CDR3 bases: TGTGCCAGCAGTTACGGGTACAGGGACACTGAAGCTTTCTTT. It specifies CASSYGYRDTEAFF.

V gene TRBV5-4 combines with J gene TRBJ2-7, with D perhaps matching TRBD2 (5 bases). The CDR3 covers 17 residues. The V end was cut by 0 bases, the J end by 1 base, with 17 bases between. Germline V gene data show CDR1 as SGHNT and CDR2 as YYREEE (reference sequence). CDR3 sequence: CASSLGLSIRRSYEQYF. The CDR3 DNA follows: TGTGCCAGCAGCTTGGGGCTGAGCATCCGGAGGTCCTACGAGCAGTACTTC. Variable domain in full (rest from reference TRBV5-4 and TRBJ2-7): ETGVTQSPTHLIKTRGQQVTLRCSSQSGHNTVSWYQQALGQGPQFIFQYYREEENGRGNFPPRFSGLQFPNYSSELNVNALELDDSALYLCASSLGLSIRRSYEQYFGPGTRLTVT.

This clone was seen only a few times. The V call is TRBV5-1, the J call TRBJ2-1, with 8 bases matching TRBD2. The CDR3 covers 15 residues. The germline gives CDR1 SGHRS, CDR2 YFSETQ. The V segment lost 2 bases and the J segment 7 bases; nucleotides outside the gene matches: 8. The CDR3 nucleotides are TGCGCCAGCAGCTTAGGAACTAGCGGCTTGAATGAGCAGTTCTTC. It yields the protein CASSLGTSGLNEQFF.

The V call is TRBV7-7, the J call TRBJ2-5; D is possibly TRBD1 (5 bases). The CDR3 has 15 amino acids. Per germline, CDR1 SSHAT and CDR2 FNYEAQ (reference sequence). V shed 3 bases and J shed 7 bases, with 18 bases lying between them. Here the CDR3 DNA reads TGTGCCAGCAGCTTGGATCCCGCAGGGATTGGGACCCAGTACTTC. The encoded protein is CASSLDPAGIGTQYF.

This chain joins TRBV5-4 and TRBJ2-1; D is undetermined. V lost 0 bases to trimming and J lost 5 bases, with 15 bases between them. The V gene's germline CDR1 is SGHNT and CDR2 YYREEE (reference sequence). The CDR3 runs 16 residues. The CDR3 DNA sequence: TGTGCCAGCAGCTTGGATGGCCTTTCCTTGGACAATGAGCAGTTCTTC. It encodes CASSLDGLSLDNEQFF.

This sequence joins TRBV19 and TRBJ2-3; tentatively, D is TRBD2 (5 bases). Trimming pared 6 bases from V and 0 bases from J, leaving 13 bases between. CDR1 and CDR2 (germline): LNHDA, SQIVND (reference sequence). This CDR3 spans 15 amino acids. CDR3 in amino acids: CASRRTYTSTDTQYF. In DNA, the CDR3 is TGTGCCAGTAGAAGGACTTACACTAGCACAGATACGCAGTATTTT.

The chain couples TRBV19 to TRBJ1-2; unclear D gene. CDR3 length: 15 amino acids. Germline V gene lookup returns CDR1 LNHDA and CDR2 SQIVND (reference sequence). V was pared by 7 bases and J by 8 bases, with 23 bases between. The CDR3 reads CASTTAAIPNLGYTF. The CDR3 nucleotides read TGTGCCAGTACCACAGCAGCTATCCCGAACCTGGGCTACACCTTC.

The CDR3 DNA is TGTGCCTGGAGATTCTTGAACACCGGGGAGCTGTTTTTT. Its translation is CAWRFLNTGELFF. The chain is built from TRBV30 and TRBJ2-2; no definite D call. The CDR3 consists of 13 residues. The V gene lost 3 bases and the J gene lost 1 base, with 6 bases spanning the gap. The germline gives CDR1 GTSNPN, CDR2 SVGIG (reference sequence).

V is TRBV6-6 and J is TRBJ2-7, with TRBD1 as a possible D gene (6 bases). The CDR3 extends over 14 amino acids. Trimming removed 1 base from V and 2 bases from J, with 9 bases in between. Germline V gives CDR1 MNHNY, CDR2 SVGAGI (reference sequence). CDR3 sequence (DNA): TGTGCCAGCAGTTACTGGACAGCAACCTACGAGCAGTACTTC. Its translation: CASSYWTATYEQYF.

The chain has TRBV5-1 and TRBJ2-3, with 8 bases matching TRBD2. V shed 2 bases and J 2 bases; nucleotides not matched to a gene: 1. The CDR3 sequence is 14 residues long. Germline CDR1 SGHRS, CDR2 YFSETQ. The CDR3 spells CASSFSGTTDTQYF. As DNA, the CDR3 is TGCGCCAGCAGCTTTAGCGGGACCACAGATACGCAGTATTTT.

J is TRBJ1-3 and V is TRBV6-6; D not certain. The V end was cut by 4 bases, the J end by 2 bases, with 9 bases between. This CDR3 contains 14 residues. The germline V gene encodes CDR1 MNHNY and CDR2 SVGAGI (reference sequence). CDR3 bases: TGTGCCAGCAGTTGGGGAGGGACTGGAAACACCATATATTTT. It codes for CASSWGGTGNTIYF.

This chain uses TRBV5-4 with TRBJ2-5; D may be TRBD1 (6 bases). The CDR3 totals 15 residues. With 4 bases removed from V and 0 bases from J, the gap between germline ends came to 13 bases. Germline values: CDR1 SGHNT, CDR2 YYREEE (reference sequence). CDR3 sequence: CASSAIWDNQETQYF. The CDR3, as DNA: TGTGCCAGCAGCGCCATATGGGACAACCAAGAGACCCAGTACTTC.

The chain couples TRBV7-9 to TRBJ2-4; D is undetermined. With 0 bases removed from V and 5 bases from J, the gap between germline ends came to 17 bases. CDR3 length equals 17 residues. CDR1 and CDR2 from the germline V gene are SEHNR and FQNEAQ (reference sequence). The CDR3 DNA sequence: TGTGCCAGCAGCTTAGCGCTTAATAGCCGGCCTGAAAACATTCAGTACTTC. Its translation: CASSLALNSRPENIQYF.

The chain recombines TRBV18 with TRBJ1-2, with 7 bases aligning to TRBD1. Germline CDR1 is KGHSH and CDR2 is LQKENI. Losses at the gene ends were 4 bases for V and 2 bases for J; bases not matched to a gene: 4. The CDR3 covers 14 residues. The CDR3 sequence is CASSRDRGNYGYTF. The CDR3 DNA reads as TGTGCCAGCTCACGGGACAGAGGAAACTATGGCTACACCTTC.

The rearrangement links TRBV21-1 to TRBJ2-2. TRBV21-1 is a documented pseudogene. The CDR3 has 15 amino acids. The chain's CDR3 is CASSKKKTVTGELFF. Here the CDR3 DNA reads TGTGCCAGCAGCAAGAAAAAGACGGTCACCGGGGAGCTGTTTTTT.

This clone was detected only a few times. This chain connects TRBV7-9 to TRBJ2-1, with unresolved D. Germline CDR1 is SEHNR and CDR2 is FQNEAQ (reference sequence). The CDR3 has 14 residues. V dropped 6 bases and J dropped 5 bases, with 14 bases sitting between them. The CDR3 is CASRSGGKNNEQFF. CDR3 coding DNA: TGTGCCAGCAGGTCGGGTGGTAAGAACAATGAGCAGTTCTTC.

This chain uses TRBV10-3 with TRBJ2-1; 14 nucleotides match TRBD2. Germline-derived CDR1 and CDR2 are ENHRY and SYGVKD. The CDR3 length is 15 residues. V lost 7 bases to trimming and J lost 7 bases; unmatched junction nucleotides: 6. The CDR3 loop reads CAINAGTSGSNEQFF. CDR3 coding DNA: TGTGCCATCAATGCGGGGACTAGCGGGAGTAATGAGCAGTTCTTC.

The chain couples TRBV19 to TRBJ1-2; 9 bases agree with TRBD1. The junction had 5 bases not matched to a gene; V was cut back by 11 bases and J by 1 base. The CDR3 consists of 13 residues. Germline lookup yields CDR1 LNHDA and CDR2 SQIVND (reference sequence). The DNA of the CDR3 is TGTGCCTGTGGGGGACAGGGTAACTATGGCTACACCTTC. Its protein product is CACGGQGNYGYTF. The full variable domain, with the rest looked up from reference TRBV19 and TRBJ1-2, is DGGITQSPKYLFRKEGQNVTLSCEQNLNHDAMYWYRQDPGQGLRLIYYSQIVNDFQKGDIAEGYSVSREKKESFPLTVTSAQKNPTAFYLCACGGQGNYGYTFGSGTRLTVV.